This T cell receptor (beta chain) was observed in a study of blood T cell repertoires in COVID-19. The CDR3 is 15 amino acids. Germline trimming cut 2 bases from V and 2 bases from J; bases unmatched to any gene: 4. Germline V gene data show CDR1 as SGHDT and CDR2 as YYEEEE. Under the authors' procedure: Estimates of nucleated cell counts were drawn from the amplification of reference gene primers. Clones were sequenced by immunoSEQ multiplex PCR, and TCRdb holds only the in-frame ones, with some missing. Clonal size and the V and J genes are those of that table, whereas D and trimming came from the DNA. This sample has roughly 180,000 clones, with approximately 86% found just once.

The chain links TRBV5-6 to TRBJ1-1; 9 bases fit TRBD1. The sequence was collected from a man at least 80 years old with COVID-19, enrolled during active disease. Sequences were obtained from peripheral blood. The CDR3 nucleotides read TGTGCCAGCAGCTTCCCGGGACAGGGAAACACTGAAGCTTTCTTT. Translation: CASSFPGQGNTEAFF.